This TCR beta chain was observed in a study of T cell repertoires in cytomegalovirus infection. Findings and caveats of the study: Predominance within the ex vivo response was attributable to HLA-C-restricted CMV-specific TCR beta clonotypes.

This clonotype occurred a few times. As yet, its antigen is unknown. MiXCR was run by TCRdb on the reads, yielding one entry per CDR3 protein. The sample has some 920,000 distinct CDR3 sequences, approximately 31% seen once. CDR3 size: 16 residues. The germline gives CDR1 MNHEY, CDR2 SVGEGT. V lost 0 bases to trimming and J lost 0 bases; unmatched junction nucleotides: 5. The TCR originated in a human donor in good health (CMV status not recorded). Some clones in this sample may be carry-over from other donors' samples. The rearrangement links TRBV6-2 or TRBV6-3 to TRBJ2-7; 7 bases fit TRBD1. The input for sequencing was cultured CD8+ T cells from PBMCs, taken from culture after CMV antigen stimulation. CDR3 in amino acids: CASSYSGTDLSYEQYF. The CDR3 nucleotides are TGTGCCAGCAGTTACTCCGGGACAGATCTCTCCTACGAGCAGTACTTC.